This T cell receptor beta chain is drawn from a study of human T cells and chemical hapten exposure. Looked up from germline, CDR1 is WNHNN and CDR2 is SYGVQD (reference sequence). There are 15 residues in the CDR3. J gave up 4 bases and V 2 bases, and 3 bases lay outside the gene matches. This clonotype came up a few times. One entry per CDR3 protein, called by TCRdb with MiXCR from the RACE reads. In the table there are nearly 110,000 distinct CDR3 sequences, around 12% of which are singletons. Noted time point: pre-sensitization, week 0. Specified treatment: therapeutic diphenylcyclopropenone sensitization with weekly scalp DPC. It was from unfractionated whole blood that total RNA was extracted.

The material sequenced was whole blood, taken in connection with sensitization to the hapten diphenylcyclopropenone (DPC). The J gene is TRBJ2-1, the V gene TRBV10-1, with 9 bases that match TRBD2. The receptor was isolated from a woman in her 50s with alopecia areata. Some clones in this sample may be carry-over from other donors' samples. The CDR3 reads CASSEVAGAYNEQFF. In DNA form, the CDR3 reads TGCGCCAGCAGTGAGGTAGCGGGGGCTTACAATGAGCAGTTCTTC.